The T cell receptor beta chain described here comes from a study of blood T cell repertoires in COVID-19. Sequencing used immunoSEQ multiplex PCR; TCRdb keeps in-frame clones, though not all of them. The profile shows approximately 170,000 clones, 84% of them singletons. CDR1 and CDR2 (germline): MNHEY, SMNVEV (reference sequence). There are 15 residues in the CDR3. The germline V and J ends were trimmed by 3 bases and 4 bases, with 12 bases remaining between them. In assigning cohorts, the study relied on participant-reported clinical history. The TCR sequence derives from a woman in her 30s who had recovered from COVID-19. The genes are TRBV27 and TRBJ2-2; D remains ambiguous. Sample: PBMCs or T cells enriched from blood (not recorded which). The CDR3 is CASSFSNGGTGELFF. The CDR3 nucleotides are TGTGCCAGCAGTTTTTCAAACGGCGGCACCGGGGAGCTGTTTTTT.